This TCR beta chain was recorded in a study of HIV-infected patients and healthy controls. CDR3 length: 16 residues. V was clipped by 6 bases and J by 2 bases, with 17 bases between them. The germline gives CDR1 MNHNS, CDR2 SASEGT. This clonotype was seen a few times. TCRdb processed the 5' RACE reads anew with MiXCR; each CDR3 protein has one entry. Of almost 65,000 distinct CDR3 sequences detected, 19% appear once; the ten largest clones hold 1.4%. This receptor was taken from a human donor in good health. This chain connects TRBV6-1 to TRBJ1-5; D perhaps matches TRBD1 (5 bases). The sample comprised CD4+ T cells from blood. CDR3 nucleotides: TGTGCCAGCAGCGGAACAGGATTGGGAGGCAATCAGCCCCAGCATTTT. Amino acid sequence: CASSGTGLGGNQPQHF.